A single sample is the source of the 2 T cell receptor beta chains below, sequenced in a study of identical twins. TCRdb ran MiXCR on the 5' RACE reads and lists one entry per CDR3 protein. The sample lists 1.5 million to 2 million distinct CDR3 sequences, around 29% occurring once. The sample taken for sequencing was cord blood. Receptors originate from a newborn girl in good health.

This clonotype has a count of ten or more. The CDR3: CASSSGISYNEQFF. The CDR3, as DNA: TGCGCCAGCAGCTCCGGGATCTCCTACAATGAGCAGTTCTTC. The rearrangement joins TRBV5-1 to TRBJ2-1, with D possibly matching TRBD2 (5 bases). Germline V gene lookup returns CDR1 SGHRS and CDR2 YFSETQ. V lost 3 bases and J 0 bases, leaving 7 bases between the germline ends. The CDR3 runs to 14 residues. Full variable domain (remainder filled in from reference TRBV5-1 and TRBJ2-1): KAGVTQTPRYLIKTRGQQVTLSCSPISGHRSVSWYQQTPGQGLQFLFEYFSETQRNKGNFPGRFSGRQFSNSRSEMNVSTLELGDSALYLCASSSGISYNEQFFGPGTRLTVL.

This clonotype was observed a few times. The chain combines TRBV27 with TRBJ2-1; a possible D gene is TRBD2 (6 bases). This CDR3 is built from 15 residues. Trimming shortened V by 6 bases and J by 4 bases, and 16 bases separated the two germline ends. Germline CDR1 MNHEY, CDR2 SMNVEV (reference sequence). CDR3 residues: CASSQRLAPYNEQFF. In nucleotides, the CDR3 is TGTGCCAGCAGCCAACGGCTAGCGCCATACAATGAGCAGTTCTTC.